This TCR beta chain was sequenced during a study of T cell responses to AZD1222 COVID-19 vaccine. Concerning this clone: Antigen unknown.

The CDR3 is 21 residues long. Trimming removed 1 base from V and 0 bases from J; junction bases left unmatched: 16. CDR1 is LGHDT and CDR2 is YNNKEL in the germline V gene (reference sequence). Regarding the study as a whole: A reported finding is that nearly half of spike-specific TCRs target unmutated variant regions. Vaccine-associated CD4 TCRs spanned spike, dominant at 160-218 and 743-854.

Sequencing used immunoSEQ multiplex PCR; TCRdb keeps in-frame clones, though not all of them. Found here are about 150,000 clones, approximately 91% of them singletons; the top ten hold 6.9%. The receptor comes from an adult who had recovered from COVID-19. The chain uses TRBV3-1 (or the pseudogene TRBV3-2) and TRBJ2-1; 9 bases map to TRBD1. The source material was peripheral blood, sampled after recovery from COVID-19. Here the CDR3 DNA reads TGTGCCAGCAGCCAAGGGGCAGGGACAGGGAGATACCCGAGCTCCTACAATGAGCAGTTCTTC. Translated, it gives CASSQGAGTGRYPSSYNEQFF.